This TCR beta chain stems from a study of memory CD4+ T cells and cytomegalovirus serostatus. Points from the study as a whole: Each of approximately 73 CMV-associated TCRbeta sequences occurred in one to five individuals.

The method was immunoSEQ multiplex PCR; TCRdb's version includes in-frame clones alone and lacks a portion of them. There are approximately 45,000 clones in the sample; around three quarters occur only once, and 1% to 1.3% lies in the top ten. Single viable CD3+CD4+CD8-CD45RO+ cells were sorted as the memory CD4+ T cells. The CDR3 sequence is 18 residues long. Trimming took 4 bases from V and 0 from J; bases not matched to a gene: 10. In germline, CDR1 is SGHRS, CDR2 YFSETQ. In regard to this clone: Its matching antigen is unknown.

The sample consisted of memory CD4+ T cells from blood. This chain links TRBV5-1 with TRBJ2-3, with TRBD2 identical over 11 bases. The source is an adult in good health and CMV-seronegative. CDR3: CASSLGLAGTTSTDTQYF. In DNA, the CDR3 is TGCGCCAGCAGCCTCGGACTAGCGGGTACGACTAGCACAGATACGCAGTATTTT.